This T cell receptor (beta chain) originates from a study of blood T cell repertoires in COVID-19. About the study: Some COVID-19 samples were acute and others convalescent; all came from the United States, Italy and Spain. T cells, B-cell-depleted T cells, or PBMCs supplied cDNA or gDNA.

Original data processing: How many nucleated cells were present was estimated from reference gene primer amplification. Assay used: immunoSEQ multiplex PCR; TCRdb lists only in-frame clones, some missing. That table gives V, J and clone size, and the DNA gave D and trimming. The sample has tens of thousands of clones; about 89% are singletons. The CDR3 runs to 13 residues. Trimming took 3 bases from V and 5 from J, leaving 10 bases between them. In germline, CDR1 is MNHNS, CDR2 SASEGT. This receptor was obtained from a man in his 70s with active or convalescent COVID-19. The specimen was peripheral blood. The chain joins TRBV6-1 to TRBJ1-2, with D uncertain. CDR3: CASSESRFYGYTF. The CDR3 bases are TGTGCCAGCAGTGAGTCCAGATTTTATGGCTACACCTTC.